Reported below is one T cell receptor (beta chain). The data are from a study of technical replicates of blood from a few donors. Germline CDR1 LNHDA, CDR2 SQIVND (reference sequence). Trimming cost V 5 bases and J 4 bases, with 9 bases left between them. The CDR3 totals 13 residues. The protocol was immunoSEQ multiplex PCR, while the TCRdb copy is restricted to in-frame clones and leaves out a portion. Counted here are 65,000 to 95,000 clones, about 86% occurring once; the ten biggest clones make up approximately 5%. The chain recombines TRBV19 with TRBJ1-5, with a tentative D call TRBD1 (5 bases). This TCR derives from a human donor in good health. Some clones in this sample may be carry-over from other donors' samples. Specimen: PBMCs. CDR3 residues: CASSWTRNQPQHF. The CDR3 bases are TGTGCCAGTAGTTGGACAAGAAATCAGCCCCAGCATTTT.